This T cell receptor (beta chain) was profiled in a study of control samples from healthy donors and cancer patients. The data were produced by immunoSEQ multiplex PCR, yet TCRdb's version contains in-frame clones alone and is incomplete. The sample has over 30,000 clones; 86% are singletons. This receptor was identified in a woman between 40 and 50 years old with lung cancer. Sequenced input: PBMCs.

The CDR3: CASSPRNERNEQFF. The DNA of the CDR3 is TGTGCCAGCAGTCCGCGTAACGAGCGGAATGAGCAGTTCTTC. The gene calls are TRBV7-2 and TRBJ2-1, with D maybe TRBD2 (5 bases). Trimming pared 6 bases from V and 7 bases from J, leaving 16 bases between. This CDR3 is 14 amino acids long. Germline CDR1 and CDR2: SGHTA and FQGNSA.